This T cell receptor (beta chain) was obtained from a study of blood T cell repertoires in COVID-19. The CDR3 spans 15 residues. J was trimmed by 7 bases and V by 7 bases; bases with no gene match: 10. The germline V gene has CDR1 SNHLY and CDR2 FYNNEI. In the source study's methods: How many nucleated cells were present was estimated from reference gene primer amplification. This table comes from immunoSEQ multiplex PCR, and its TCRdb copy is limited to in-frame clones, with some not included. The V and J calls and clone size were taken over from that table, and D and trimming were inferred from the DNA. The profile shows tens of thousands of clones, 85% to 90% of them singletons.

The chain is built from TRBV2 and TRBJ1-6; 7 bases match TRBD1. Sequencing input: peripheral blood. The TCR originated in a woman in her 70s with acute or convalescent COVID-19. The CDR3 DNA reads TGTGCCAGCATCGGACAGGAGGGAAAAAATTCACCCCTCCACTTT. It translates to CASIGQEGKNSPLHF.